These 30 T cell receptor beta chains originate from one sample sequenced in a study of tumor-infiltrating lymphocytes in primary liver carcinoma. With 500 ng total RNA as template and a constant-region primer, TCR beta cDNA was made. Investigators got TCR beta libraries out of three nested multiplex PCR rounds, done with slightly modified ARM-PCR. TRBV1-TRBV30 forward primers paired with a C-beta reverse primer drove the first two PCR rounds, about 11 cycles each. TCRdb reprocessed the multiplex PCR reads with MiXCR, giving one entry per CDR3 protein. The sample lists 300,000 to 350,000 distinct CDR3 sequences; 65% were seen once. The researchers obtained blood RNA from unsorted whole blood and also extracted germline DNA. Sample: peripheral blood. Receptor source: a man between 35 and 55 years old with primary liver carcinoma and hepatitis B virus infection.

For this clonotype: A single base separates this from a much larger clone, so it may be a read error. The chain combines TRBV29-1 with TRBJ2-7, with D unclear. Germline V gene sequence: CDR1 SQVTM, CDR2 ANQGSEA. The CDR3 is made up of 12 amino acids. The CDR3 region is CSVADPSYERYF. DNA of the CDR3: TGCAGCGTTGCCGACCCCTCCTACGAGCGGTACTTC.

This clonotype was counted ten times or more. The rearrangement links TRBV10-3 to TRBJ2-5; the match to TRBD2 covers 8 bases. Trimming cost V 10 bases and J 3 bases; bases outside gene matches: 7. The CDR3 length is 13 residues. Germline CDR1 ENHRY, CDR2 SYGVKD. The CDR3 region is CATSLAGEETQYF. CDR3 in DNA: TGTGCCACTAGCCTAGCGGGTGAAGAGACCCAGTACTTC.

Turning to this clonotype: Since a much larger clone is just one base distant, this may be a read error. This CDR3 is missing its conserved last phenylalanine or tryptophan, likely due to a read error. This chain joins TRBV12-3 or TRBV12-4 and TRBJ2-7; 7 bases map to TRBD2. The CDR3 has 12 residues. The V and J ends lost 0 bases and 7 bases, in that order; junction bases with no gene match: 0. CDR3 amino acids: CASSLAGGEQYL. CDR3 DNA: TGTGCCAGCAGTTTAGCGGGGGGGGAGCAGTACTTG.

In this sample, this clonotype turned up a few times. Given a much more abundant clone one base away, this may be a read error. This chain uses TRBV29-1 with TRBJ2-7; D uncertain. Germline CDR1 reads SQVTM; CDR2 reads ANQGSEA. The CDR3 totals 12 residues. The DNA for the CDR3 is TGCAGCATTGAAAAGGACGACAACGAGCAGTACTTC. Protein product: CSIEKDDNEQYF.

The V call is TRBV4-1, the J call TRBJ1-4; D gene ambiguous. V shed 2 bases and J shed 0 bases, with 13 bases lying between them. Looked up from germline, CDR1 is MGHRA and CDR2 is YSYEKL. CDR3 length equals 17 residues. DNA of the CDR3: TGCGCCAGCAGCCAACATGGACGGGCCGCAACTAATGAAAAACTGTTTTTT. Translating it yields CASSQHGRAATNEKLFF.

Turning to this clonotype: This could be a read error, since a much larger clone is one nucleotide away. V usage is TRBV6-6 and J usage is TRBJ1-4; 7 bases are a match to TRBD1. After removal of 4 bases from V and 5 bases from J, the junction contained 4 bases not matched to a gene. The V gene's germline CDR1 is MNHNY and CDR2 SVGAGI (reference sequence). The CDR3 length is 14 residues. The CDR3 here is CASSSGTENEKLFF. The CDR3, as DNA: TGTGCCAGCAGTTCCGGGACAGAGAATGAAAAACTGTTTTTT.

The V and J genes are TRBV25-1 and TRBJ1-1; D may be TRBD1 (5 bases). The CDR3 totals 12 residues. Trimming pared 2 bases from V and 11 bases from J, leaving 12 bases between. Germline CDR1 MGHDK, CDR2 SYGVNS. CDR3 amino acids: CASSEPQGRAFF. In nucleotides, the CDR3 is TGTGCCAGCAGTGAACCGCAGGGCAGGGCTTTCTTT.

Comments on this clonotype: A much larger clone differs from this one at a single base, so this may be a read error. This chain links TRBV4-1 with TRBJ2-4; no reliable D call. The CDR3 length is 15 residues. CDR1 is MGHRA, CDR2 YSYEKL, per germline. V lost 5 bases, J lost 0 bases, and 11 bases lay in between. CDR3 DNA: TGCGCCAGCAGCTCTCTGGAGTTAGCCAAAAACATTCAGTACTTC. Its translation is CASSSLELAKNIQYF.

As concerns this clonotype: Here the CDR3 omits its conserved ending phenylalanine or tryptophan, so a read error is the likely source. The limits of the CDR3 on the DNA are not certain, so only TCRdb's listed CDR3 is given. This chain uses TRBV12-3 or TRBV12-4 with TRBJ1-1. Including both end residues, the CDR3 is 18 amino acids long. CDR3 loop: CASSFLGTPGGMNTEVFY.

In nucleotides, the CDR3 is TGCAGTGCTAGAGTTAGCGGGAGGGTAAAAACCGGGGAGCTGTTTTTT. This codes for CSARVSGRVKTGELFF. This rearrangement joins TRBV20-1 to TRBJ2-2, with 11 nucleotides matching TRBD2. V dropped 1 base and J dropped 5; count of bases not matched to a gene: 6. Per the germline V gene, CDR1 is DFQATT and CDR2 is SNEGSKA (reference sequence). The CDR3 contains 16 residues.

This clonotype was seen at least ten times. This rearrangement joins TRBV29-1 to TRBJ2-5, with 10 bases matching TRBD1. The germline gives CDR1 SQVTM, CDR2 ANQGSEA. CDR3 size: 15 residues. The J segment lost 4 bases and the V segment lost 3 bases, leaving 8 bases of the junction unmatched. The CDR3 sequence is CSVEADRGRAETQYF. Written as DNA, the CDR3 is TGCAGCGTTGAGGCGGACAGGGGGAGGGCAGAGACCCAGTACTTC. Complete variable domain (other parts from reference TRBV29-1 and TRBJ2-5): SAVISQKPSRDICQRGTSLTIQCQVDSQVTMMFWYRQQPGQSLTLIATANQGSEATYESGFVIDKFPISRPNLTFSTLTVSNMSPEDSSIYLCSVEADRGRAETQYFGPGTRLLVL.

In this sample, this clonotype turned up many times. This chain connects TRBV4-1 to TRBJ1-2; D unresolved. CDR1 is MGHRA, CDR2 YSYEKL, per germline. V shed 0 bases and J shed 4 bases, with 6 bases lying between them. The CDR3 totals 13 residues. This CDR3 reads CASSQDGRYGYTF. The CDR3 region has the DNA TGCGCCAGCAGCCAAGATGGACGCTATGGCTACACCTTC.

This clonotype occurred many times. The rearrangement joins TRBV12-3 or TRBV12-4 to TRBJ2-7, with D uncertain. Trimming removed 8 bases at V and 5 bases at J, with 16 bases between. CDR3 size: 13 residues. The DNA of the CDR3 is TGTGCCAGCTTACGCGTGGGTCTGGACGAGCAGTACTTC. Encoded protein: CASLRVGLDEQYF.

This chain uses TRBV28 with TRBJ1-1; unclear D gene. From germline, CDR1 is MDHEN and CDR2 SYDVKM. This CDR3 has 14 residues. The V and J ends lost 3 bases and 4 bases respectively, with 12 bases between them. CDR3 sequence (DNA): TGTGCCAGCAGTTTGAAGATAGGAATCACTGAAGCTTTCTTT. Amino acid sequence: CASSLKIGITEAFF.

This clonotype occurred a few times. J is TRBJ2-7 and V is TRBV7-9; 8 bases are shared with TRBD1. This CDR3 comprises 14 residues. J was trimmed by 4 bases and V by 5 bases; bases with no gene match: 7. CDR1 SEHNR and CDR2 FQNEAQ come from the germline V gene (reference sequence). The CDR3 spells CASSPRQGTYEQYF. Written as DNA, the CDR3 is TGTGCCAGCAGCCCCCGACAGGGGACATACGAGCAGTACTTC.

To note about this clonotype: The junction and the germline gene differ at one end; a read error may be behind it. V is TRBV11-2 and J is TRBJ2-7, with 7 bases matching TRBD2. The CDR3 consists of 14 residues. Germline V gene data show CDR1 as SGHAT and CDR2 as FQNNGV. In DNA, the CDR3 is TGCGCCAGCAAAGCCCGGACTAGGGCCTACGAGCAGTACTTC. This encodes CASKARTRAYEQYF.

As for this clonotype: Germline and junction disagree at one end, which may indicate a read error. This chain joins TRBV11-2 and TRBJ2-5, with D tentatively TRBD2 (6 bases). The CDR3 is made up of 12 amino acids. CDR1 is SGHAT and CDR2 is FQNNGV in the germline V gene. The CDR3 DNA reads TGTACCAGTAGCTCCCGGGGGTACACCCAGCACTTC. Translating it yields CTSSSRGYTQHF.

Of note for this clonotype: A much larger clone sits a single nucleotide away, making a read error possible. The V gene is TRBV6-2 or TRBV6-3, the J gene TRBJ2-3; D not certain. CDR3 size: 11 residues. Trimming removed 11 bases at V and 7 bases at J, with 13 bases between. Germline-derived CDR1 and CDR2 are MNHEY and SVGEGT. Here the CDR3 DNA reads TGTGCCGGCAAAGCCCACCATACGCAGTATTTT. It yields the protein CAGKAHHTQYF.

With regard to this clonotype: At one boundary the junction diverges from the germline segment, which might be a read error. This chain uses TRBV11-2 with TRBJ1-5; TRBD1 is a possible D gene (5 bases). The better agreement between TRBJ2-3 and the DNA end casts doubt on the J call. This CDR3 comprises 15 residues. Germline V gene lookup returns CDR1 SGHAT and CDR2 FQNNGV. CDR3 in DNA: TGTGCCAGCTGCTTAGAAGGGGTTGGCAATCAGCCCCAGTATTTT. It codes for CASCLEGVGNQPQYF.

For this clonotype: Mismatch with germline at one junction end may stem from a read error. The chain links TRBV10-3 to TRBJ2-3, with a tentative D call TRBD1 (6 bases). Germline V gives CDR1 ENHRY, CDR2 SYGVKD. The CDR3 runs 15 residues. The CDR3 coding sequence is TGTGCCATCAATGAGCCTCAACAGGGAACAGATACGCAGTATTTT. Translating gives CAINEPQQGTDTQYF.

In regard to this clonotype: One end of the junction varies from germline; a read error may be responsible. This CDR3 reads CASTSAHLRLTGELCF. The CDR3 DNA reads TGTGCCAGCACCTCAGCTCACCTAAGGTTGACCGGGGAGCTGTGTTTT. The chain has TRBV11-2 and TRBJ2-2, with D perhaps TRBD2 (5 bases). CDR1 and CDR2 from the germline V gene are SGHAT and FQNNGV. CDR3 length: 16 amino acids. Supplemented by reference TRBV11-2 and TRBJ2-2, the full variable domain reads EAGVAQSPRYKIIEKRQSVAFWCNPISGHATLYWYQQILGQGPKLLIQFQNNGVVDDSQLPKDRFSAERLKGVDSTLKIQPAKLEDSAVYLCASTSAHLRLTGELCFGEGSRLTVL.

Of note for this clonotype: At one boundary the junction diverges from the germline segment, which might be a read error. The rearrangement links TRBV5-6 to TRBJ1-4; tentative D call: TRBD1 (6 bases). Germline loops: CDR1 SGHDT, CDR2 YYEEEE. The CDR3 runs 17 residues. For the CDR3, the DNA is TGTGCCAGCAGCTTGGGGGACACCCCGACTCTTAATGAAAAACTGCTTTTT. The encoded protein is CASSLGDTPTLNEKLLF.

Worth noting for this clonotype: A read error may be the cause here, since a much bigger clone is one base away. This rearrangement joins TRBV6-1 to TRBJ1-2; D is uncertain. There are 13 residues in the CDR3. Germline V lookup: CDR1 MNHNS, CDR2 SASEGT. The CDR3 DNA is TGTGTCAGCAGTGAATATGGGTTGTATGGCTACACCTTC. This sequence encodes CVSSEYGLYGYTF.

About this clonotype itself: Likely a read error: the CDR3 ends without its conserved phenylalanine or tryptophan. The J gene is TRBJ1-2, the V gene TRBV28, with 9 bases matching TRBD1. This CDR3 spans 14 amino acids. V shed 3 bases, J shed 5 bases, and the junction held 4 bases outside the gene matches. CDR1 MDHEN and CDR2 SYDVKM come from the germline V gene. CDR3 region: CASSLTGGGYGYTL. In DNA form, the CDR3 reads TGTGCCAGCAGTTTGACAGGGGGAGGATATGGCTACACCCTC.

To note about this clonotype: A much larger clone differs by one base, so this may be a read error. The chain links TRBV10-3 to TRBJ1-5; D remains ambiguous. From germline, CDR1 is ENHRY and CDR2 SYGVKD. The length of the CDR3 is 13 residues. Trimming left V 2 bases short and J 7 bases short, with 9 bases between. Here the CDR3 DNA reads TGTGCCATCAGTGAGGCCTCTAAGCAGCCCCAGCATTTT. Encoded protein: CAISEASKQPQHF.

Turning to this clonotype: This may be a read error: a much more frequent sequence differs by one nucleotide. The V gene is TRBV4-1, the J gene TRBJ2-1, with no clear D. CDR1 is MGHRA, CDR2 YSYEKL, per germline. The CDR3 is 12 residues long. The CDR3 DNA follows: TGCGCCAGCAGCCAAGTCGGCGGTGAGCATTTCTTC. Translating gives CASSQVGGEHFF.

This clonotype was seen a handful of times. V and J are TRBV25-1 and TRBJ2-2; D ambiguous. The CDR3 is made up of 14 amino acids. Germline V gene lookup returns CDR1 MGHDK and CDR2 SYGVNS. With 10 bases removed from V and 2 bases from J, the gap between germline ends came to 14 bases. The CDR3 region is CATQPLVNTGELFF. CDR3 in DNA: TGTGCCACCCAACCGTTGGTCAACACCGGGGAGCTGTTTTTT.

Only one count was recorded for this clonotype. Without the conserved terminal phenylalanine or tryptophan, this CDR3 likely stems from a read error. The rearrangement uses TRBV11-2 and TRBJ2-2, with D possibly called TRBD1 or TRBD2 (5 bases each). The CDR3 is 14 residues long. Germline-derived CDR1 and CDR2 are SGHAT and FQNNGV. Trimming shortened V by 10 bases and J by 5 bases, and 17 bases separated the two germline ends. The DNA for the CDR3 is TGTGCCATCAGTTGGGACCTACAGACCGGGGAGCTGTTTTAT. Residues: CAISWDLQTGELFY.

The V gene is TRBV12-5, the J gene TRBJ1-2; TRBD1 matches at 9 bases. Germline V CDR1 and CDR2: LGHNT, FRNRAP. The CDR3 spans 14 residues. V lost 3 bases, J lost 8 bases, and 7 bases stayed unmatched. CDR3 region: CASGLGQGQGGYTF. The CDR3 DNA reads TGTGCTAGTGGTTTAGGACAGGGGCAAGGAGGCTACACCTTC.

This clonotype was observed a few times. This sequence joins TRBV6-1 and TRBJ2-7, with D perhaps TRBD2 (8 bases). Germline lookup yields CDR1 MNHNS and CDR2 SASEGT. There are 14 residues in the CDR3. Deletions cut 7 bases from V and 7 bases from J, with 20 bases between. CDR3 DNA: TGTGCCAGCACCCCGACAGGGATAGCGGGAGAGCAGTACTTC. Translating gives CASTPTGIAGEQYF.